This T cell receptor (beta chain) was recovered during a study of T cells in Graves' hyperthyroidism and ophthalmopathy. The investigators amplified TCR beta CDR3 regions from RNA transcripts. Researchers ran a first-round RT-PCR on the TCR CDR3 using the HTBI primer set. MiXCR, applied by TCRdb to the multiplex PCR reads, yields one record per CDR3 protein. The sample has about 560,000 distinct CDR3 sequences, 16% seen once. The CDR3 runs 13 residues. Germline V lookup: CDR1 DFQATT, CDR2 SNEGSKA (reference sequence). V was clipped by 3 bases and J by 7 bases; unmatched bases: 1. The table lists this clonotype with many counts.

The V call is TRBV20-1, the J call TRBJ1-5; 12 bases are a match to TRBD1. Sequenced input: blood. This clonotype was sampled from a woman between 18 and 30 years old with Graves' hyperthyroidism. As DNA, the CDR3 is TGCAGTGCTAGCGGGACAGGGGGCCAGCCCCAGCATTTT. This sequence encodes CSASGTGGQPQHF.